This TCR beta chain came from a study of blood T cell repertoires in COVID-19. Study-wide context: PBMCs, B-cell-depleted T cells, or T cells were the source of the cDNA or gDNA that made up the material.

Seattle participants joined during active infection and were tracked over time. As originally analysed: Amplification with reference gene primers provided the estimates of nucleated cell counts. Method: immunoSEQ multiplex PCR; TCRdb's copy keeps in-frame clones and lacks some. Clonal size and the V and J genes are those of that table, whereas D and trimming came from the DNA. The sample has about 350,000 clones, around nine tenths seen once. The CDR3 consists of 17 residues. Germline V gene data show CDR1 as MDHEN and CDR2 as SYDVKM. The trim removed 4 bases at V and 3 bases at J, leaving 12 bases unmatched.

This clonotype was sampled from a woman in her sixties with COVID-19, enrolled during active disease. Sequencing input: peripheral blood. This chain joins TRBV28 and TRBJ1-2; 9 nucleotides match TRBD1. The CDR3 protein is CASSSSSRQGEDYGYTF. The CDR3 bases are TGTGCCAGCAGTTCTTCATCCCGACAGGGGGAAGACTATGGCTACACCTTC.